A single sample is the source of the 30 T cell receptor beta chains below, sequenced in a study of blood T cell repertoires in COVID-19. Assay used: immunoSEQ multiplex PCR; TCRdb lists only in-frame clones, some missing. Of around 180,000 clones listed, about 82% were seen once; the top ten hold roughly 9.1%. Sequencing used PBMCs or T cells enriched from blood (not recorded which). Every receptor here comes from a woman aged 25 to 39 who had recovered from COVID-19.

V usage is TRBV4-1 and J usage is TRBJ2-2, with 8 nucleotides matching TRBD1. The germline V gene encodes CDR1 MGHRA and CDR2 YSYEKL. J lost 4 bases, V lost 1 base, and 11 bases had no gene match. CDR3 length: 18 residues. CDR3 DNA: TGCGCCAGCAGCCAAGGCGCAGGTCAGGGGGCCGGCACCGGGGAGCTGTTTTTT. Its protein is CASSQGAGQGAGTGELFF.

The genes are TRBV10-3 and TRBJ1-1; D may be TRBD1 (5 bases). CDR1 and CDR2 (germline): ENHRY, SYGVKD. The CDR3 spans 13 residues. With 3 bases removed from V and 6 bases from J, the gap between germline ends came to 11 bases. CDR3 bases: TGTGCCATCAGTGATCTCGGACAACCTGAAGCTTTCTTT. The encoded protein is CAISDLGQPEAFF.

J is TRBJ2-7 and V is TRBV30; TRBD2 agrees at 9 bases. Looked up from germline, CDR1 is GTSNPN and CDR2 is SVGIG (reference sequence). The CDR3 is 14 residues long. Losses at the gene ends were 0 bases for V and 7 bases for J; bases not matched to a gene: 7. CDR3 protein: CAWSVGGSGREQYF. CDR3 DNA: TGTGCCTGGAGTGTAGGGGGAAGCGGGAGGGAGCAGTACTTC.

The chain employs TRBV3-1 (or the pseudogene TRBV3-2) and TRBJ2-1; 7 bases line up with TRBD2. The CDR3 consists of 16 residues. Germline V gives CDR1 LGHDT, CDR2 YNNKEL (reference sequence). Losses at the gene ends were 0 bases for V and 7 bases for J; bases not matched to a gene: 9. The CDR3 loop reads CASSQERGTGKNEQFF. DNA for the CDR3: TGTGCCAGCAGCCAAGAGCGGGGGACGGGCAAAAATGAGCAGTTCTTC.

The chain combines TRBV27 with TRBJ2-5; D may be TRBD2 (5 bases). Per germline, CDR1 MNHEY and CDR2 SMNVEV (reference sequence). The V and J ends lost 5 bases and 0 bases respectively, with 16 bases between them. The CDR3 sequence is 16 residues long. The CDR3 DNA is TGTGCCAGCAGTAACCTGACGGGGAGAGACCAAGAGACCCAGTACTTC. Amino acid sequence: CASSNLTGRDQETQYF.

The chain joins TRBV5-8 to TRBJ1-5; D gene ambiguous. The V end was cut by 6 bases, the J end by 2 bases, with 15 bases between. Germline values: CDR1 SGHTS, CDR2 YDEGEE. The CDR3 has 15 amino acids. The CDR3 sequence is CASNPGMEGNQPQHF. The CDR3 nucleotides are TGTGCCAGCAATCCGGGAATGGAGGGCAATCAGCCCCAGCATTTT.

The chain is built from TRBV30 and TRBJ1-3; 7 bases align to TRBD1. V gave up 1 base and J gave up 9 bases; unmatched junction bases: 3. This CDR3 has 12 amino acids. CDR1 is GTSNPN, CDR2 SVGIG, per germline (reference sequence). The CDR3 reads CAWSDRGFTIYF. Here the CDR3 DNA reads TGTGCCTGGAGTGACAGGGGATTCACCATATATTTT. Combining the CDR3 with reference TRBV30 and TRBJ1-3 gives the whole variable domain SQTIHQWPATLVQPVGSPLSLECTVEGTSNPNLYWYRQAAGRGLQLLFYSVGIGQISSEVPQNLSASRPQDRQFILSSKKLLLSDSGFYLCAWSDRGFTIYFGEGSWLTVV.

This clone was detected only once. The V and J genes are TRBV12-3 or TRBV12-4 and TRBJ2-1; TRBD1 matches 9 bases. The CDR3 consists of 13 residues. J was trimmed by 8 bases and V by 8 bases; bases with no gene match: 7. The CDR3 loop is CASGGQGSDEQFF. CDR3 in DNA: TGTGCCAGCGGGGGACAGGGCTCCGATGAGCAGTTCTTC.

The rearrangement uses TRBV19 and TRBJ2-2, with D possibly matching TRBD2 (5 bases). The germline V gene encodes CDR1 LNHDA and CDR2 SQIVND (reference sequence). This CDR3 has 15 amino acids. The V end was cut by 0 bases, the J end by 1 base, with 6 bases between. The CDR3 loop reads CASSIDRGNTGELFF. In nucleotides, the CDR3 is TGTGCCAGTAGTATAGATCGGGGGAACACCGGGGAGCTGTTTTTT.

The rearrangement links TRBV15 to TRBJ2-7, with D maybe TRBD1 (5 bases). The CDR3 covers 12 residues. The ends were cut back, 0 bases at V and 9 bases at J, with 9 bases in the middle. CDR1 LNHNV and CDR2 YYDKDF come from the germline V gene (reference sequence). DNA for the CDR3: TGTGCCACCAGCAGAGAAGGGGTTGGGCAGTACTTC. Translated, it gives CATSREGVGQYF.

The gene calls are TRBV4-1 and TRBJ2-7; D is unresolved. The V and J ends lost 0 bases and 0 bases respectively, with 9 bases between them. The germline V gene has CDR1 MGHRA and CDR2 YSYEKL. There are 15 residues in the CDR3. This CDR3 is CASSQDLPSSYEQYF. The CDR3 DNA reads TGCGCCAGCAGCCAAGATCTGCCGAGCTCCTACGAGCAGTACTTC.

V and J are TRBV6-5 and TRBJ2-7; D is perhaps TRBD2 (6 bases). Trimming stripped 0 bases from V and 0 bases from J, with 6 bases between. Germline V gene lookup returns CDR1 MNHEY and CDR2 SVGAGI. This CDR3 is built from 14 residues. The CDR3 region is CASSYSGLSYEQYF. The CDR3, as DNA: TGTGCCAGCAGTTACTCGGGACTCTCCTACGAGCAGTACTTC.

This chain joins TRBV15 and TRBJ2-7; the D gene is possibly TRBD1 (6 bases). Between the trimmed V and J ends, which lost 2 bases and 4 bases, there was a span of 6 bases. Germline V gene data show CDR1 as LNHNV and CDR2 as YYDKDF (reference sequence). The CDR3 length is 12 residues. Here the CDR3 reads CATSRQGYEQYF. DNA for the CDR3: TGTGCCACCAGCAGACAGGGGTACGAGCAGTACTTC.

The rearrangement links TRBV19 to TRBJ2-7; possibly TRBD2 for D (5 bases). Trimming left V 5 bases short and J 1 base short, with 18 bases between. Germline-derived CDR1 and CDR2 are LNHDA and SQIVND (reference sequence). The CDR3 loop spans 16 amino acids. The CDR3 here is CASSLSGGSASYEQYF. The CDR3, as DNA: TGTGCCAGTAGTCTTTCAGGAGGTAGCGCGTCCTACGAGCAGTACTTC.

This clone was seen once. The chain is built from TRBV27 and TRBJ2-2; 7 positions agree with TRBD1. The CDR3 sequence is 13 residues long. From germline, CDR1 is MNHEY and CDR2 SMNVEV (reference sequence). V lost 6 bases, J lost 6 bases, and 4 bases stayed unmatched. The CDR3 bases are TGTGCCAGCAGACTCGGACAGGCCGGGGAGCTGTTTTTT. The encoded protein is CASRLGQAGELFF.

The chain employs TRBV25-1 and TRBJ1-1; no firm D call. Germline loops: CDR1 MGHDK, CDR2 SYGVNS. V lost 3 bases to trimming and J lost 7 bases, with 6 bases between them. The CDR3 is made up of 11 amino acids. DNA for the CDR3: TGTGCCAGCAGTGATCTGTTTGAAGCTTTCTTT. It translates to CASSDLFEAFF. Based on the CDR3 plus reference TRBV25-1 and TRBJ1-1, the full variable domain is EADIYQTPRYLVIGTGKKITLECSQTMGHDKMYWYQQDPGMELHLIHYSYGVNSTEKGDLSSESTVSRIRTEHFPLTLESARPSHTSQYLCASSDLFEAFFGQGTRLTVV.

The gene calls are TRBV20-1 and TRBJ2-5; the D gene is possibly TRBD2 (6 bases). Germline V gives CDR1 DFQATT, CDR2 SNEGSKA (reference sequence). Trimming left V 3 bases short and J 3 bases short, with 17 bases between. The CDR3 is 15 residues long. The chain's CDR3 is CSASGGLIGKETQYF. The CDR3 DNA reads TGCAGTGCTAGTGGCGGACTAATAGGTAAAGAGACCCAGTACTTC.

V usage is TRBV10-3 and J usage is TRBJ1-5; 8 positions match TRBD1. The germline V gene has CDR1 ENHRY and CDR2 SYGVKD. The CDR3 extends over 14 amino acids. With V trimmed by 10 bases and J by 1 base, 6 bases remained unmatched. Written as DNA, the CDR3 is TGTGCCACGAAAGGGACAGGAAGCAATCAGCCCCAGCATTTT. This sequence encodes CATKGTGSNQPQHF.

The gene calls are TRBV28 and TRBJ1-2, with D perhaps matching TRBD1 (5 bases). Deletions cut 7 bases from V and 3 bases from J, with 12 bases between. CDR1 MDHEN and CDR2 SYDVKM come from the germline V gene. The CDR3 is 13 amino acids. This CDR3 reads CASTSTDDYGYTF. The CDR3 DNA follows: TGTGCCAGCACCTCGACAGATGACTATGGCTACACCTTC.

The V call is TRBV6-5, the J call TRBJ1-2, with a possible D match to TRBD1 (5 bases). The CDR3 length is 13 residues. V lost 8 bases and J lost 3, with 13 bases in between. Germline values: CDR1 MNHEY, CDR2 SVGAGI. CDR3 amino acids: CASGQGAYYGYTF. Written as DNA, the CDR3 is TGTGCCAGCGGGCAGGGCGCATACTATGGCTACACCTTC.

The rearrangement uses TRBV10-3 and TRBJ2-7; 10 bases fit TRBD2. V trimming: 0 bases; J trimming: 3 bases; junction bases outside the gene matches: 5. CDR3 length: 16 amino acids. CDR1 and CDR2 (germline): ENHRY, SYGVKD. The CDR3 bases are TGTGCCATCAGTGAGTCAGGGTCTAGCGGGGGCTACGAGCAGTACTTC. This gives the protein CAISESGSSGGYEQYF.

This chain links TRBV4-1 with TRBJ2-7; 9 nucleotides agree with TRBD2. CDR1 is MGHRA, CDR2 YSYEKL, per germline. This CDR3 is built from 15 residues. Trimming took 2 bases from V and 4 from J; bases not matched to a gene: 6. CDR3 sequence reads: CASSQNSGSTYEQYF. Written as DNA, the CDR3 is TGCGCCAGCAGCCAAAATAGCGGGAGTACTTACGAGCAGTACTTC.

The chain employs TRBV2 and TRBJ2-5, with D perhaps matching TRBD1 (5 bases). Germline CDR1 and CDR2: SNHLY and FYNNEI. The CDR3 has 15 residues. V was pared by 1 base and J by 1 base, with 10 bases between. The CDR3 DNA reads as TGTGCCAGCAGTGAAGGAGTAGGGGTCCAAGAGACCCAGTACTTC. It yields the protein CASSEGVGVQETQYF.

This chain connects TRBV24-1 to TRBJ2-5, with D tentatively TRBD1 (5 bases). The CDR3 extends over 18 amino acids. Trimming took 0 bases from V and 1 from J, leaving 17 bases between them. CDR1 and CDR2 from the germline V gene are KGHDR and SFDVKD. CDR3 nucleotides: TGTGCCACCAGTGATTTGATCTTCCAGGGTAATATCCAAGAGACCCAGTACTTC. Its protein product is CATSDLIFQGNIQETQYF.

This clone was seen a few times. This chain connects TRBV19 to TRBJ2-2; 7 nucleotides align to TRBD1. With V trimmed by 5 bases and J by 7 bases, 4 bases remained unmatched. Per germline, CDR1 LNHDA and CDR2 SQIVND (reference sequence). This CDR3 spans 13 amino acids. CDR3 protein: CASSVQGVGELFF. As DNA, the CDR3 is TGTGCCAGTAGTGTCCAGGGGGTCGGGGAGCTGTTTTTT. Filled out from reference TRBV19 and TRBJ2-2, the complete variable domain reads DGGITQSPKYLFRKEGQNVTLSCEQNLNHDAMYWYRQDPGQGLRLIYYSQIVNDFQKGDIAEGYSVSREKKESFPLTVTSAQKNPTAFYLCASSVQGVGELFFGEGSRLTVL.

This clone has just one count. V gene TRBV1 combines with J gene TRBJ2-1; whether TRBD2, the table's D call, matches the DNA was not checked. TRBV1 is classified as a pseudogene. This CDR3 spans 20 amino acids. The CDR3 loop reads CTSSQEEERLTGGPYNEQFF. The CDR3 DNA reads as TGCACCAGCAGCCAAGAGGAAGAGAGGTTGACGGGAGGCCCCTACAATGAGCAGTTCTTC.

The CDR3: CASSFGGLADSYNEQFF. The CDR3 DNA reads TGCGCCAGCAGCTTTGGCGGGCTAGCGGACTCCTACAATGAGCAGTTCTTC. This chain links TRBV5-1 with TRBJ2-1, with 7 bases matching TRBD2. The germline V gene encodes CDR1 SGHRS and CDR2 YFSETQ. J was trimmed by 0 bases and V by 2 bases; bases with no gene match: 8. CDR3 length: 17 amino acids.

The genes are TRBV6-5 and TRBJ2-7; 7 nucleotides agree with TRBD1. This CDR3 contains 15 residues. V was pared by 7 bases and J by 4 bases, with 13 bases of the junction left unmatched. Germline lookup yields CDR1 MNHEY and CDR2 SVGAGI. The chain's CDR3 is CASIDPDRVGYEQYF. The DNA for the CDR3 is TGTGCCAGCATCGACCCTGACAGGGTAGGGTACGAGCAGTACTTC.

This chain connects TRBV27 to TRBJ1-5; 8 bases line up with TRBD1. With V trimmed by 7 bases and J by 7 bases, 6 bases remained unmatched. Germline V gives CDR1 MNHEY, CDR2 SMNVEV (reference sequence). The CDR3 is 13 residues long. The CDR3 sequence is CASKQGVRQPQHF. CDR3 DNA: TGTGCCAGCAAACAGGGGGTGAGGCAGCCCCAGCATTTT.

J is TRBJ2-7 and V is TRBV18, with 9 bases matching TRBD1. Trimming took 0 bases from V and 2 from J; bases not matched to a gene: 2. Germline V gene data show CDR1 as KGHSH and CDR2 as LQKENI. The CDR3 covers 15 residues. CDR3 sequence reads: CASSPPGQGTYEQYF. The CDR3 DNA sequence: TGTGCCAGCTCACCACCGGGACAGGGAACCTACGAGCAGTACTTC.